The 2 T cell receptor beta chains below were found in one sample sequenced in a study of CD8 T cells in Susac syndrome. With random hexamers, reverse transcription was performed on roughly 0.5 to 1 ug of RNA. TCRdb passed the immunoSEQ multiplex PCR reads through MiXCR, listing each CDR3 protein once. The sample holds 90,000 to 150,000 distinct CDR3 sequences, roughly 92% seen once. The sample taken for sequencing was CD4+ T cells from PBMCs. The receptor source for this set is a human donor in good health.

V usage is TRBV19 and J usage is TRBJ2-1; no firm D call. The V end lost 0 bases, the J end lost 0 bases, and 12 bases lay between the germline ends. Germline CDR1 reads LNHDA; CDR2 reads SQIVND (reference sequence). The CDR3 extends over 17 amino acids. CDR3 sequence (DNA): TGTGCCAGTAGTATAGATCTCACGGTGGGCTCCTACAATGAGCAGTTCTTC. Its protein is CASSIDLTVGSYNEQFF.

The chain couples TRBV19 to TRBJ1-5, with 10 bases lining up with TRBD1. CDR1 and CDR2 (germline): LNHDA, SQIVND (reference sequence). This CDR3 spans 16 amino acids. The trim removed 6 bases at V and 0 bases at J, leaving 5 bases unmatched. CDR3 protein: CASSGTGAYSNQPQHF. The CDR3, as DNA: TGTGCCAGTAGCGGGACAGGGGCCTATAGCAATCAGCCCCAGCATTTT.